The source of this TCR beta chain is a study of CD8 T cells in Susac syndrome (dated by TCRdb to between 2019 and 2020). Broadly, across the study: Whether CD8+ T cell activation and differentiation in Susac syndrome was antigen driven was tested using repertoire sequencing. Clonality of the CD8+ T cell repertoire was compared between 11 to 12 healthy donors, about 14 Susac syndrome patients and some 15 multiple sclerosis patients.

High-throughput TCR beta sequencing profiled peripheral blood CD8+ and CD4+ T cells from healthy donors, Susac syndrome patients and multiple sclerosis patients. Healthy donors were included as age- and sex-matched controls. Bulk CD8+ and CD4+ T cells were purified magnetically by negative isolation, whereas CD8+ TEMRA cells were enriched by FACS. Blood was collected in EDTA tubes and processed within 24 hours, with PBMCs isolated through density gradient centrifugation. PBMCs intended for TCR sequencing were cryopreserved in liquid nitrogen and were subsequently thawed in a 37 degrees C water bath. The sorted or isolated CD4+, CD8+ and CD8+ TEMRA cells had a purity of 90% or higher. RNA was extracted using the RNeasy kit, and about 0.45 to 1 ug of the RNA was reverse transcribed with random hexamers. The immunoSEQ multiplex PCR assay, covering 54 Vbeta and 13 Jbeta segments, was used to amplify TCR beta CDR3 regions. PCR amplification bias was corrected by using a synthetic template baseline for primer optimization and computational correction. In the source study's methods: Only productive sequences were kept, with reads annotated to V, D and J genes according to IMGT and analyzed in immunoSEQ Analyzer. Clonality was calculated as one minus the Shannon entropy normalized by log2 of the number of productive unique sequences. For each patient and control, public and private clones were evaluated among the 100 most prevalent clones. A clone was defined as Susac-specific if it was absent from the healthy and MS cohorts, from 1052 published viral clones and from other ImmuneACCESS disease sequences. Clones were called with MiXCR by TCRdb after fastp trimmed the public reads at Q25, and only in-frame beta chains were retained. For every CDR3 protein sequence, its rows merge into one entry that carries the most common genes and DNA. The V and J calls, along with clone size, are taken from TCRdb and not from the paper's own processing. The sample table holds 100,000 or so distinct CDR3 sequences, of which around 92% were seen once. The top ten clones comprise about 0.11% of the sample.

The CDR3 has 16 amino acids, counting the end cysteine and phenylalanine. Only the CDR3 DNA is retained, 48 bases long and in frame from the first base. V is pared back by 6 bases and J by 8 bases, with 23 bases lying between the germline termini. The germline V gene provides CDR1 SGHAT and CDR2 FQNNGV. Broad study findings and their caveats: The study acknowledged that relatively few individuals were included in the TCR sequencing and HLA analysis.

In regard to this clonotype: Its binding antigen is unknown. Base qualities are not at hand, and no much larger clone is one base apart.

The chain is encoded by TRBV11-2 joined to TRBJ2-1, with the D call perhaps TRBD1 or TRBD2, as 5 bases match in each case. Sequencing was carried out using CD8+ T cells from PBMCs. This clonotype was obtained from a human donor in good health. The DNA sequence reads TGTGCCAGCAGTCGAACTTCCGGGACGCCCGCGGATGAGCAGTTCTTC. It encodes CASSRTSGTPADEQFF.